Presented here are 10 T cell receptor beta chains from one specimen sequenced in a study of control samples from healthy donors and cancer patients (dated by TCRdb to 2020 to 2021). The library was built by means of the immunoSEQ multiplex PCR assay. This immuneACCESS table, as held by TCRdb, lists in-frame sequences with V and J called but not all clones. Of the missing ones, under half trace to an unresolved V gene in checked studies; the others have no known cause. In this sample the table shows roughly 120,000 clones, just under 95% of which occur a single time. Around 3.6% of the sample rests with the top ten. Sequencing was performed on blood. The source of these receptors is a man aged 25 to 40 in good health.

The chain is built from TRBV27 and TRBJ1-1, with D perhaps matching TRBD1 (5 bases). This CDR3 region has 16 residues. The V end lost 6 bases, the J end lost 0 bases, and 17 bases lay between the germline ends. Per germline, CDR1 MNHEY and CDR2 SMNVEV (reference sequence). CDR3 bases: TGTGCCAGCAGCACAATCTTCGGGACGGTGAACACTGAAGCTTTCTTT. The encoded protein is CASSTIFGTVNTEAFF.

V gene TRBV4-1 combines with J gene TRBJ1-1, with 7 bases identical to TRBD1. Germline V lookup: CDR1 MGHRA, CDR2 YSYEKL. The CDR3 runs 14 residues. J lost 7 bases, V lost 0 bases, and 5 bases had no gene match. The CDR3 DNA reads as TGCGCCAGCAGCCAAGATGACAGGGATATTGAAGCTTTCTTT. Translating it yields CASSQDDRDIEAFF.

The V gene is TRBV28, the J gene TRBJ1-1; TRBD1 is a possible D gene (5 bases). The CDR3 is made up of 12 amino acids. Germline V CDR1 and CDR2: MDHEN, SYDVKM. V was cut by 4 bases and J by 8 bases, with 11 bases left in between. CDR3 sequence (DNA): TGTGCCAGCAGTTCTCGAGGGGACGAAGCTTTCTTT. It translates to CASSSRGDEAFF.

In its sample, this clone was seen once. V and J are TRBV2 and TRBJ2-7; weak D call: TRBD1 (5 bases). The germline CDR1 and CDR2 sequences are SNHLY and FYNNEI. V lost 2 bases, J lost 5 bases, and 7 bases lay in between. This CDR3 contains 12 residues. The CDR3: CASSEQGDEQYF. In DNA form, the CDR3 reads TGTGCCAGCAGTGAACAGGGCGACGAGCAGTACTTC.

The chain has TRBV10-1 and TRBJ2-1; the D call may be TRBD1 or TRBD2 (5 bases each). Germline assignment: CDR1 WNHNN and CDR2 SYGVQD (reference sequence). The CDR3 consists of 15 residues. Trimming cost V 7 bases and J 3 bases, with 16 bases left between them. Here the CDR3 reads CASTMGRTNYNEQFF. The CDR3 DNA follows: TGCGCCAGCACCATGGGACGGACGAACTACAATGAGCAGTTCTTC.

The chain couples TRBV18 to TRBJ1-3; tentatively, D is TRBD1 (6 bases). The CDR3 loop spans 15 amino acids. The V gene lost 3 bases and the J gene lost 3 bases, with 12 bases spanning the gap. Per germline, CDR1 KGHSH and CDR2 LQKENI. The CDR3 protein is CASSPSGGGGNTIYF. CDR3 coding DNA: TGTGCCAGCTCACCCAGTGGAGGGGGTGGAAACACCATATATTTT.

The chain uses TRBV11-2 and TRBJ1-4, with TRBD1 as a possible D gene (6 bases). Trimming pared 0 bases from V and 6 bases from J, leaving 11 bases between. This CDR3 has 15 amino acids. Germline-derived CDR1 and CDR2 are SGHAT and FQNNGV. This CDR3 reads CASSLEGARDEKLFF. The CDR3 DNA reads TGTGCCAGCAGCTTAGAGGGGGCTCGTGATGAAAAACTGTTTTTT.

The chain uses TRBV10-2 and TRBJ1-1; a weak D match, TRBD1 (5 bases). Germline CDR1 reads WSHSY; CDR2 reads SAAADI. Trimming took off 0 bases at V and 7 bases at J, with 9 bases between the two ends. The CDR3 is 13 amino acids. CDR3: CASSESWTSEAFF. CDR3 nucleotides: TGCGCCAGCAGTGAGTCCTGGACAAGTGAAGCTTTCTTT.

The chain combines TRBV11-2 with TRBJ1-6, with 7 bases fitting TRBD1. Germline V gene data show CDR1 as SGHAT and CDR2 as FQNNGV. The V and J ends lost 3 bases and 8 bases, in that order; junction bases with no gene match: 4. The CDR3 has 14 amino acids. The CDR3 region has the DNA TGTGCCAGCAGCTTCCGGGACAGTGATTCACCCCTCCACTTT. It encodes CASSFRDSDSPLHF.

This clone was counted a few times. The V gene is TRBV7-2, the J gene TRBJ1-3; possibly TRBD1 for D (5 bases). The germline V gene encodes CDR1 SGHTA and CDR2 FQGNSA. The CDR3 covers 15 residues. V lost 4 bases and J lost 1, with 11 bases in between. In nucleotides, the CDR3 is TGTGCCAGCAGCTCTCAGACAGTTTCTGGAAACACCATATATTTT. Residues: CASSSQTVSGNTIYF. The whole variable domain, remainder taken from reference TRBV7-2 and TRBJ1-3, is GAGVSQSPSNKVTEKGKDVELRCDPISGHTALYWYRQSLGQGLEFLIYFQGNSAPDKSGLPSDRFSAERTGGSVSTLTIQRTQQEDSAVYLCASSSQTVSGNTIYFGEGSWLTVV.